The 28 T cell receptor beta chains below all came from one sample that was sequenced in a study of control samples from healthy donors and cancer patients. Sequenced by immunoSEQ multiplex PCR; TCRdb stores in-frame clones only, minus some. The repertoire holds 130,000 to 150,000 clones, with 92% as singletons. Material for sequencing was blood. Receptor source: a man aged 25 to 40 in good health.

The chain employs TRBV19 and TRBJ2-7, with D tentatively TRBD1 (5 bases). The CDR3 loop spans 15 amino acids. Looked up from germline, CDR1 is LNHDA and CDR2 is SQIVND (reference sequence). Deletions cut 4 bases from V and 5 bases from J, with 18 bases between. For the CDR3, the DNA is TGTGCCAGTAGTACCTCCCCCTCAGGGTTGGACGAGCAGTACTTC. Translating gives CASSTSPSGLDEQYF. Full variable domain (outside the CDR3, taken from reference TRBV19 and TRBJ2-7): DGGITQSPKYLFRKEGQNVTLSCEQNLNHDAMYWYRQDPGQGLRLIYYSQIVNDFQKGDIAEGYSVSREKKESFPLTVTSAQKNPTAFYLCASSTSPSGLDEQYFGPGTRLTVT.

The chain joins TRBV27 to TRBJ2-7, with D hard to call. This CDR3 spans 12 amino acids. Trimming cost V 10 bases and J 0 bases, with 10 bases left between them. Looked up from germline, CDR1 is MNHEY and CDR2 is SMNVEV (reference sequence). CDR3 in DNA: TGTGCCACAAGATCCAGCTCCTACGAGCAGTACTTC. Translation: CATRSSSYEQYF.

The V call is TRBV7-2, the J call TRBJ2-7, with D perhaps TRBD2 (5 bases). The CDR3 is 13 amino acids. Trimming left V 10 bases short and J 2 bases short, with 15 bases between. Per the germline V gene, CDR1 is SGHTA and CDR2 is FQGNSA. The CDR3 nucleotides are TGTGCCACCAAGGGCGGAGGAACCTACGAGCAGTACTTC. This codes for CATKGGGTYEQYF. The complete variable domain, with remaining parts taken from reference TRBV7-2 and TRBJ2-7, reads GAGVSQSPSNKVTEKGKDVELRCDPISGHTALYWYRQSLGQGLEFLIYFQGNSAPDKSGLPSDRFSAERTGGSVSTLTIQRTQQEDSAVYLCATKGGGTYEQYFGPGTRLTVT.

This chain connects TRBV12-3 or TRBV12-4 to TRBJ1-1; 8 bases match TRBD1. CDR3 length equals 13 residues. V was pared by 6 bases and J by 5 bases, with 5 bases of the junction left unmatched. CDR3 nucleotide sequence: TGTGCCAGCAGGTCAGGGGGCTTAACTGAAGCTTTCTTT. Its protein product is CASRSGGLTEAFF.

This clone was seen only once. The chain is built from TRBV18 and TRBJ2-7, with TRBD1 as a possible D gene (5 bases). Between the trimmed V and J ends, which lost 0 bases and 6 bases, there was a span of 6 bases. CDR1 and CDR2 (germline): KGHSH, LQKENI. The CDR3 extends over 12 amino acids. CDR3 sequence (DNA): TGTGCCAGCTCACCACCGGGGCTCGAGCAGTACTTC. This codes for CASSPPGLEQYF.

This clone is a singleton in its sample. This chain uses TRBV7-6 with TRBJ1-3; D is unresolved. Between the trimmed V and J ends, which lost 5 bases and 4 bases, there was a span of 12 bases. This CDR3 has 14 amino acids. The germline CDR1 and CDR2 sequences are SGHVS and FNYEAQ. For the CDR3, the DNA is TGTGCCAGCAGCGATTCGATTCAGGGAAACACCATATATTTT. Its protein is CASSDSIQGNTIYF.

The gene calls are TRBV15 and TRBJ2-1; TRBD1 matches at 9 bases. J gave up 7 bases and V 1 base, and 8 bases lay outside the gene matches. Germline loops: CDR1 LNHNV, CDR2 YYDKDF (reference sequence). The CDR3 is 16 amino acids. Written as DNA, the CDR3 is TGTGCCACCAGCAGAGCATCCGGGACAGGGTTAAATGAGCAGTTCTTC. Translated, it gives CATSRASGTGLNEQFF.

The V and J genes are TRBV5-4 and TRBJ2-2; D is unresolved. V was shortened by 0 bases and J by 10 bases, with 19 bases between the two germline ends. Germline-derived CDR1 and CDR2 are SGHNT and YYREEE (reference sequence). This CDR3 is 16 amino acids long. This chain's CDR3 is CASSLGLDPRTEELFF. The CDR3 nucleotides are TGTGCCAGCAGCTTGGGTTTAGATCCTAGGACGGAGGAGCTGTTTTTT.

The CDR3 nucleotides are TGCGCCAGCAAGGATAGAGCAAACACCATATATTTT. Translated, it gives CASKDRANTIYF. The chain joins TRBV4-1 to TRBJ1-3, with D unresolved. The V and J ends lost 7 bases and 6 bases respectively, with 10 bases between them. CDR3 length equals 12 residues. Germline CDR1 reads MGHRA; CDR2 reads YSYEKL.

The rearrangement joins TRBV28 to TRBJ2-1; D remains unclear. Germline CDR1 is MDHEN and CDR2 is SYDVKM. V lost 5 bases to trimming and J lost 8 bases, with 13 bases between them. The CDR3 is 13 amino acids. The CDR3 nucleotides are TGTGCCAGCAGTAGGACCTTAGTCGATGAGCAGTTCTTC. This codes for CASSRTLVDEQFF.

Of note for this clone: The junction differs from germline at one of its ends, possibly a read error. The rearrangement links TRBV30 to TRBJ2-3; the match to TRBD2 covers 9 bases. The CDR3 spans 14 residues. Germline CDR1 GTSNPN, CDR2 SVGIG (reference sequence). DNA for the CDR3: TGTGTCTGGGCCCTAGCGGGGAGCACAGATACGCAGTATTTT. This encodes CVWALAGSTDTQYF. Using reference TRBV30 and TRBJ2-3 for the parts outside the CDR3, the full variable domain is SQTIHQWPATLVQPVGSPLSLECTVEGTSNPNLYWYRQAAGRGLQLLFYSVGIGQISSEVPQNLSASRPQDRQFILSSKKLLLSDSGFYLCVWALAGSTDTQYFGPGTRLTVL.

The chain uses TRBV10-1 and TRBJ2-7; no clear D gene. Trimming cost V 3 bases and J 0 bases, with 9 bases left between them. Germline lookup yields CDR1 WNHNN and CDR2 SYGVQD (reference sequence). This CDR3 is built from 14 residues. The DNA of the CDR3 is TGCGCCAGCAGTGACGGACCTACCTCCTACGAGCAGTACTTC. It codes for CASSDGPTSYEQYF.

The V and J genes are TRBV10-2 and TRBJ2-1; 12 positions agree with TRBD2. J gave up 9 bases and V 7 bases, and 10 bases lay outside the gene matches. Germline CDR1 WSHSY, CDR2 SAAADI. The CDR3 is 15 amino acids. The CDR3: CASKVTSGSRIEQFF. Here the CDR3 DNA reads TGCGCCAGCAAAGTGACTAGCGGGAGTCGCATTGAGCAGTTCTTC.

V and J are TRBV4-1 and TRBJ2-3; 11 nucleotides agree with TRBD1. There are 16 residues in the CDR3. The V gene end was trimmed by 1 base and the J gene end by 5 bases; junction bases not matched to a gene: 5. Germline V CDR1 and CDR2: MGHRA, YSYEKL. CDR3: CASSQAGQGAQDTQYF. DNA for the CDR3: TGCGCCAGCAGCCAAGCAGGACAGGGGGCCCAAGATACGCAGTATTTT.

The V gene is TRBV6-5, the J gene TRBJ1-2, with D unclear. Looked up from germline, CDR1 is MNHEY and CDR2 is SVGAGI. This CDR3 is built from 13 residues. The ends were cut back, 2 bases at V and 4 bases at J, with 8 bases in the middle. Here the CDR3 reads CASSYDGSYGYTF. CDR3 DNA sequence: TGTGCCAGCAGTTACGACGGCAGCTATGGCTACACCTTC.

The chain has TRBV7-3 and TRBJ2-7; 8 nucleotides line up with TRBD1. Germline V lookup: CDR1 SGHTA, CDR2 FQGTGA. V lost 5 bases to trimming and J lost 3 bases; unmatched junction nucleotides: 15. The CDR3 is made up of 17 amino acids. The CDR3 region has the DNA TGTGCCAGCAGCCTTAAACCCCGGGACAGGAGCGACTACGAGCAGTACTTC. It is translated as CASSLKPRDRSDYEQYF. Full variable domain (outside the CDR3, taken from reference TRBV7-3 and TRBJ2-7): GAGVSQTPSNKVTEKGKYVELRCDPISGHTALYWYRQSLGQGPEFLIYFQGTGAADDSGLPNDRFFAVRPEGSVSTLKIQRTERGDSAVYLCASSLKPRDRSDYEQYFGPGTRLTVT.

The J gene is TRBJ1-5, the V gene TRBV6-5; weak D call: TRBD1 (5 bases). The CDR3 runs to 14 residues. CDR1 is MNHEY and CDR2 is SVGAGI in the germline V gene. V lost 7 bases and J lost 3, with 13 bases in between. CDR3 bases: TGTGCCAGCACCACTAGACAGTACAATCAGCCCCAGCATTTT. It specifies CASTTRQYNQPQHF.

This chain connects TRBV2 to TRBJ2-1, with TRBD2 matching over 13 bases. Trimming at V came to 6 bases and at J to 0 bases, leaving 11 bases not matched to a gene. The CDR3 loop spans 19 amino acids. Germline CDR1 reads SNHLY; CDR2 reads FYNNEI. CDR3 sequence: CASRYKPGLAGSSYNEQFF. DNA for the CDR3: TGTGCCAGCAGGTACAAACCGGGACTAGCGGGGAGCTCCTACAATGAGCAGTTCTTC.

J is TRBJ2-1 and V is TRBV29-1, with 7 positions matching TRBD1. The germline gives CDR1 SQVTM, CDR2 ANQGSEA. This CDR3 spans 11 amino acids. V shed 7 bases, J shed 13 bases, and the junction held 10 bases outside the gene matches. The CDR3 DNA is TGCAGCGCGGAAACAGGGGATAATCAGTTCTTC. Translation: CSAETGDNQFF.

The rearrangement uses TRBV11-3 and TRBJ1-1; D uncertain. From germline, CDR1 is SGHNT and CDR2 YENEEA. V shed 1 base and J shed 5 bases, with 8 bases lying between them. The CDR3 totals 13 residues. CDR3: CASSLAAGTEAFF. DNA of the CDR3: TGTGCCAGCAGCTTAGCTGCGGGGACTGAAGCTTTCTTT.

CDR3 region: CASSEAPGNSPLHF. DNA of the CDR3: TGTGCCAGCAGTGAAGCGCCAGGGAATTCACCCCTCCACTTT. V gene TRBV6-1 combines with J gene TRBJ1-6; TRBD1 is a possible D gene (5 bases). The germline CDR1 and CDR2 sequences are MNHNS and SASEGT. This CDR3 region has 14 residues. Deletions cut 0 bases from V and 7 bases from J, with 7 bases between.

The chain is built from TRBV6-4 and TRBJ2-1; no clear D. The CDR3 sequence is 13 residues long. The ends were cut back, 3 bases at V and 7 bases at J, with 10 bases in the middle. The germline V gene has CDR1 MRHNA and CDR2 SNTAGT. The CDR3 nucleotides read TGTGCCAGCAGTGAAGGCCCTGGGAATGAGCAGTTCTTC. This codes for CASSEGPGNEQFF.

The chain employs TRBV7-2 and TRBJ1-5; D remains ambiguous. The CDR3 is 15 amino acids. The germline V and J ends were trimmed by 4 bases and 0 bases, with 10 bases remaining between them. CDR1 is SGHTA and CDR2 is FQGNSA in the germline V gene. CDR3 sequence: CASSSTVNSNQPQHF. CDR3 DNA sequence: TGTGCCAGCAGCTCGACTGTTAATAGCAATCAGCCCCAGCATTTT. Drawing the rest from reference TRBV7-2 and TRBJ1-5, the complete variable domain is GAGVSQSPSNKVTEKGKDVELRCDPISGHTALYWYRQSLGQGLEFLIYFQGNSAPDKSGLPSDRFSAERTGGSVSTLTIQRTQQEDSAVYLCASSSTVNSNQPQHFGDGTRLSIL.

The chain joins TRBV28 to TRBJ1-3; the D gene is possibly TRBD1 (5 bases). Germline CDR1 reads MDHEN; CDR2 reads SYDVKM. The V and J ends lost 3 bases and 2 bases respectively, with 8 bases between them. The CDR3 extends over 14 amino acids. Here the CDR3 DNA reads TGTGCCAGCAGTTTTAGGGGTACTGGAAACACCATATATTTT. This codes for CASSFRGTGNTIYF.

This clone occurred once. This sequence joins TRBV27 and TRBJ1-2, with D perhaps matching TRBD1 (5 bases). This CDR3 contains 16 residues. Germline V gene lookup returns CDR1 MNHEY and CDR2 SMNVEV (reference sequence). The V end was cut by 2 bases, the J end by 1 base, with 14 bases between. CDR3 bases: TGTGCCAGCAGTTTACGGGTCGGGGGGATTAACTATGGCTACACCTTC. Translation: CASSLRVGGINYGYTF.

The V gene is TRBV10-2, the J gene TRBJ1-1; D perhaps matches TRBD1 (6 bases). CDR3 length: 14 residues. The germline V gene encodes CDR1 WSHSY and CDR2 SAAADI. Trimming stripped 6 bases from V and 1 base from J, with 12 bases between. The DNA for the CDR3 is TGCGCCAGCAGGGGAACAGGGACGAACACTGAAGCTTTCTTT. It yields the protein CASRGTGTNTEAFF.

This chain's CDR3 is CASSVKQGNTEAFF. In nucleotides, the CDR3 is TGTGCCAGCAGTGTTAAACAGGGGAACACTGAAGCTTTCTTT. This chain joins TRBV2 and TRBJ1-1; perhaps TRBD1 as D (6 bases). Germline CDR1 and CDR2: SNHLY and FYNNEI. The V gene lost 4 bases and the J gene lost 1 base, with 10 bases spanning the gap. The CDR3 has 14 amino acids.

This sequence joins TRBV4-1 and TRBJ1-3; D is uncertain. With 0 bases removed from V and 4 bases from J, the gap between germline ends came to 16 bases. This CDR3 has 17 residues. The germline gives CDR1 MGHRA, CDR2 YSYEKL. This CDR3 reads CASSQDPSRWSGNTIYF. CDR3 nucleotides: TGCGCCAGCAGCCAAGATCCGTCGCGCTGGTCAGGAAACACCATATATTTT.